This TCR beta chain comes out of a study of long-term antiretroviral therapy in people with HIV. The CDR3 contains 12 residues. V gave up 2 bases and J gave up 3 bases, with 5 bases separating them. Germline lookup yields CDR1 KGHSH and CDR2 LQKENI. Investigators performed immunoSEQ version v3.0 at survey level. TCRdb's table, derived via immunoSEQ multiplex PCR, lists solely in-frame clones and lacks some. The sample consists of tens of thousands of clones, around 85% of them appearing once. The origin of this receptor is a man in his forties or fifties with HIV. The chain employs TRBV18 and TRBJ2-7; no reliable D call. The specimen comprised unsorted PBMCs, sampled roughly 4.9 years after starting antiretroviral therapy. In nucleotides, the CDR3 is TGTGCCAGCTCACCAACGAGCTACGAGCAGTACTTC. This gives the protein CASSPTSYEQYF.